The 19 T cell receptor beta chains given below trace back to one sample, sequenced in a study of regulatory T cells in long-lasting Graves disease. The time point is: newly diagnosed GD, antithyroid drugs for less than 3 months. Isolated PBMC RNA provided the starting material for the TCR library. Arm-PCR with iRepertoire HTBI primers amplified the CDR3 regions for these TCR beta libraries. TCRdb reprocessed the multiplex PCR reads with MiXCR, giving one entry per CDR3 protein. The sample carries approximately 560,000 distinct CDR3 sequences, around 15% recorded once. These data also formed part of another study, on T cells in Graves' hyperthyroidism and ophthalmopathy.

This specimen was peripheral blood mononuclear cells (PBMCs), taken at new diagnosis, from a patient treated with antithyroid drugs. These receptors were taken from a man between 18 and 29 years old with Graves disease.

This clonotype has ten or more counts. The chain carries TRBV28 and TRBJ1-5; tentative D call: TRBD1 (5 bases). Looked up from germline, CDR1 is MDHEN and CDR2 is SYDVKM. Trimming left V 3 bases short and J 1 base short, with 10 bases between. This CDR3 has 15 amino acids. In DNA, the CDR3 is TGTGCCAGCAGTTTTTGGGGGGAAAGCAATCAGCCCCAGCATTTT. Residues: CASSFWGESNQPQHF.

This clonotype was seen many times. For the CDR3, the DNA is TGTGCCAGCAACGCGGGAGAAAGGAGTGAAGCTTTCTTT. The encoded protein is CASNAGERSEAFF. The chain has TRBV9 and TRBJ1-1; D remains ambiguous. With 6 bases removed from V and 7 bases from J, the gap between germline ends came to 16 bases. This CDR3 has 13 amino acids. Germline CDR1 SGDLS, CDR2 YYNGEE.

This clonotype was counted at least ten times. The gene calls are TRBV11-2 and TRBJ2-5; TRBD1 agrees at 10 bases. The CDR3 covers 15 residues. The J segment lost 1 base and the V segment lost 5 bases, leaving 4 bases of the junction unmatched. Germline assignment: CDR1 SGHAT and CDR2 FQNNGV. CDR3 DNA: TGTGCCAGCAGCCCCGGGACAGGGGCCCAAGAGACCCAGTACTTC. It is translated as CASSPGTGAQETQYF. Full variable domain (missing parts from reference TRBV11-2 and TRBJ2-5): EAGVAQSPRYKIIEKRQSVAFWCNPISGHATLYWYQQILGQGPKLLIQFQNNGVVDDSQLPKDRFSAERLKGVDSTLKIQPAKLEDSAVYLCASSPGTGAQETQYFGPGTRLLVL.

V is TRBV12-3 or TRBV12-4 and J is TRBJ1-4; a weak D match, TRBD1 (5 bases). Trimming removed 1 base at V and 2 bases at J, with 11 bases between. This CDR3 has 16 amino acids. In nucleotides, the CDR3 is TGTGCCAGCAGTTTAGTGGACACTTGGACTAATGAAAAACTGTTTTTT. Protein: CASSLVDTWTNEKLFF.

This clonotype came up many times. The chain has TRBV5-1 and TRBJ2-3; D perhaps matches TRBD2 (6 bases). Looked up from germline, CDR1 is SGHRS and CDR2 is YFSETQ. V was pared by 4 bases and J by 1 base, with 13 bases between. This CDR3 has 15 residues. DNA of the CDR3: TGCGCCAGCAGCGCGGGACGGGCTGGCACAGATACGCAGTATTTT. Its translation is CASSAGRAGTDTQYF. The full variable domain, rest sourced from reference TRBV5-1 and TRBJ2-3, is KAGVTQTPRYLIKTRGQQVTLSCSPISGHRSVSWYQQTPGQGLQFLFEYFSETQRNKGNFPGRFSGRQFSNSRSEMNVSTLELGDSALYLCASSAGRAGTDTQYFGPGTRLTVL.

The rearrangement joins TRBV6-1 to TRBJ1-3; possible D gene TRBD1, 5 bases. The CDR3 is 12 amino acids. The V end lost 8 bases, the J end lost 7 bases, and 12 bases lay between the germline ends. The V gene's germline CDR1 is MNHNS and CDR2 SASEGT. The CDR3 coding sequence is TGTGCCAGCGGTCTTTCAGGGAACACCATATATTTT. Its translation is CASGLSGNTIYF.

In this sample, this clonotype turned up a few times. The gene calls are TRBV28 and TRBJ2-1, with 14 bases that match TRBD2. CDR3 length equals 16 residues. Trimming took 8 bases from V and 2 from J; bases not matched to a gene: 5. Germline V gene data show CDR1 as MDHEN and CDR2 as SYDVKM. CDR3 bases: TGTGCCAGCGGGACTAGCGGGAGTGTCCCCTACAATGAGCAGTTCTTC. This gives the protein CASGTSGSVPYNEQFF. Using reference TRBV28 and TRBJ2-1 for the parts outside the CDR3, the full variable domain is DVKVTQSSRYLVKRTGEKVFLECVQDMDHENMFWYRQDPGLGLRLIYFSYDVKMKEKGDIPEGYSVSREKKERFSLILESASTNQTSMYLCASGTSGSVPYNEQFFGPGTRLTVL.

The table lists this clonotype with a few counts. The V and J genes are TRBV5-1 and TRBJ2-7; 7 bases are a match to TRBD1. The V gene's germline CDR1 is SGHRS and CDR2 YFSETQ. J lost 0 bases, V lost 4 bases, and 7 bases had no gene match. The CDR3 is 15 amino acids. The CDR3: CASSRGQMSSYEQYF. CDR3 coding DNA: TGCGCCAGCAGCAGGGGACAGATGAGCTCCTACGAGCAGTACTTC.

This clonotype was detected many times. The rearrangement links TRBV5-1 to TRBJ1-1; no definite D call. V lost 0 bases, J lost 1 base, and 7 bases lay in between. Germline CDR1 is SGHRS and CDR2 is YFSETQ. The CDR3 consists of 14 residues. CDR3 in DNA: TGCGCCAGCAGCTTGGATGGGAAGAACACTGAAGCTTTCTTT. It encodes CASSLDGKNTEAFF.

V and J are TRBV29-1 and TRBJ2-5; no firm D call. The CDR3 runs 13 residues. Trimming pared 6 bases from V and 2 bases from J, leaving 13 bases between. CDR1 and CDR2 from the germline V gene are SQVTM and ANQGSEA. DNA of the CDR3: TGCAGCGTACCCACTACTACACAAGAGACCCAGTACTTC. Encoded protein: CSVPTTTQETQYF. The full variable domain, in which reference TRBV29-1 and TRBJ2-5 provide the parts outside the CDR3, is SAVISQKPSRDICQRGTSLTIQCQVDSQVTMMFWYRQQPGQSLTLIATANQGSEATYESGFVIDKFPISRPNLTFSTLTVSNMSPEDSSIYLCSVPTTTQETQYFGPGTRLLVL.

This clonotype was picked up many times. This sequence joins TRBV7-9 and TRBJ1-1; D gene ambiguous. V gave up 6 bases and J gave up 1 base, with 9 bases separating them. Germline CDR1 and CDR2: SEHNR and FQNEAQ (reference sequence). The CDR3 contains 13 residues. CDR3 protein: CASSFGRNTEAFF. CDR3 coding DNA: TGTGCCAGCAGTTTCGGCCGGAACACTGAAGCTTTCTTT.

This clonotype was seen at least ten times. V is TRBV30 and J is TRBJ1-1; no definite D call. CDR1 and CDR2 from the germline V gene are GTSNPN and SVGIG (reference sequence). The CDR3 has 13 amino acids. Trimming took off 2 bases at V and 2 bases at J, with 9 bases between the two ends. The CDR3 loop is CAWSRTVNTEAFF. DNA for the CDR3: TGTGCCTGGAGTCGCACAGTTAACACTGAAGCTTTCTTT.

The count of this clonotype is one. The germline gene is not matched at one end of the junction; a read error may be the cause. The chain combines TRBV7-9 with TRBJ2-2; D is possibly TRBD1 or TRBD2 (5 bases each). CDR1 SEHNR and CDR2 FQNEAQ come from the germline V gene (reference sequence). This CDR3 region has 12 residues. The DNA of the CDR3 is TGTGCCAGCCGAAAAGGGACCGGGGAGCTGTCTTTT. This translates into CASRKGTGELSF.

This sequence joins TRBV10-1 and TRBJ2-3; possible D gene TRBD2, 5 bases. The CDR3 runs 14 residues. The germline V gene has CDR1 WNHNN and CDR2 SYGVQD (reference sequence). Trimming removed 6 bases at V and 4 bases at J, with 14 bases between. This chain's CDR3 is CASSLTRAADTQYF. The CDR3 region has the DNA TGCGCCAGCAGCCTAACGAGGGCCGCAGATACGCAGTATTTT.

This clonotype has more than one count but fewer than ten. This sequence joins TRBV7-2 and TRBJ2-7; D perhaps matches TRBD1 (7 bases). Germline loops: CDR1 SGHTA, CDR2 FQGNSA. There are 17 residues in the CDR3. V lost 5 bases and J lost 7, with 27 bases in between. The CDR3 sequence is CASSPFRGVRGSGEQYF. The CDR3, as DNA: TGTGCCAGCAGCCCCTTCCGGGGTGTCAGGGGGAGCGGGGAGCAGTACTTC. The whole variable domain, remainder taken from reference TRBV7-2 and TRBJ2-7, is GAGVSQSPSNKVTEKGKDVELRCDPISGHTALYWYRQSLGQGLEFLIYFQGNSAPDKSGLPSDRFSAERTGGSVSTLTIQRTQQEDSAVYLCASSPFRGVRGSGEQYFGPGTRLTVT.

On this clonotype itself: An end of the junction does not agree with germline; a read error may underlie this. The chain has TRBV30 and TRBJ2-2; the D gene could be TRBD1 or TRBD2 (5 bases each). The CDR3 length is 14 residues. Germline V gene sequence: CDR1 GTSNPN, CDR2 SVGIG (reference sequence). The CDR3 here is CAWKPGPGTGKLFF. As DNA, the CDR3 is TGTGCCTGGAAACCAGGACCGGGGACCGGGAAGCTGTTTTTT.

In DNA, the CDR3 is TGTGCCAGCAGCCACCCCCGGGCGGAGGGTTTGGAGCAGTACTTC. Translation: CASSHPRAEGLEQYF. This chain uses TRBV7-9 with TRBJ2-7, with D possibly being TRBD2 (6 bases). Between the trimmed V and J ends, which lost 5 bases and 7 bases, there was a span of 21 bases. The CDR3 contains 15 residues. The germline gives CDR1 SEHNR, CDR2 FQNEAQ (reference sequence).

This clonotype was counted many times. V is TRBV11-3 and J is TRBJ2-1; 14 bases fit TRBD2. The junction had 5 bases not matched to a gene; V was cut back by 5 bases and J by 8 bases. The germline gives CDR1 SGHNT, CDR2 YENEEA. The CDR3 consists of 15 residues. Here the CDR3 reads CASSPGLAGGDEQFF. The DNA of the CDR3 is TGTGCCAGCAGCCCTGGACTAGCGGGAGGCGATGAGCAGTTCTTC.

This clonotype appeared a few times. This chain links TRBV11-2 with TRBJ2-1, with D uncertain. The CDR3 has 12 residues. CDR1 and CDR2 (germline): SGHAT, FQNNGV. The V and J ends lost 1 base and 8 bases respectively, with 6 bases between them. CDR3 DNA sequence: TGTGCCAGCAGCTTAGCTAGATATGAGCAGTTCTTC. Residues: CASSLARYEQFF.